These T cell receptor beta chains were read from a single sample in a study of response to subunit inactivated influenza vaccine. TCRdb itself ran the RT-PCR reads through MiXCR, one entry per CDR3 protein. In the table there are fewer than 550,000 distinct CDR3 sequences, less than 30% of which are singletons. The specimen was CD4+ T cells sorted from PBMCs, collected 4 to 6 days after vaccination. These receptors were obtained from a man over 45 who received an inactivated influenza vaccine. Each CDR3 is given with its conserved first and last residue. D genes are given only for firm matches. Where a row states a size, it is once, few, many or the class of an expanded clone; other rows omit it.

d_gene,j_gene,v_gene,abundance,CDR3aa,CDR3nt
.,TRBJ2-3,TRBV6-1,few,CASSEALLKRRTDTQYF,TGTGCCAGCAGTGAAGCGCTTCTGAAAAGACGCACAGATACGCAGTATTTT
.,TRBJ2-7,TRBV27,few,CASSFVTGGDEQYF,TGTGCCAGCAGTTTCGTGACGGGGGGCGACGAGCAGTACTTC
.,TRBJ2-3,TRBV12-3/TRBV12-4,few,CASSTGGSGRTDTQYF,TGTGCCAGCAGTACAGGGGGTAGCGGGAGAACAGATACGCAGTATTTT
TRBD1,TRBJ2-1,TRBV5-1,many,CASSLGGGLNEQFF,TGCGCCAGCAGCTTGGGAGGGGGCCTCAATGAGCAGTTCTTC
TRBD1,TRBJ1-5,TRBV15,.,CATSRVPGGSQPQHF,TGTGCCACCAGCAGAGTACCAGGGGGCAGTCAGCCCCAGCATTTT
.,TRBJ2-1,TRBV27,.,CATREAASNEQFF,TGTGCCACCCGAGAGGCCGCGTCCAATGAGCAGTTCTTC
.,TRBJ1-1,TRBV7-9,.,CASSLRETVMNTEAFF,TGTGCCAGCAGCCTGAGAGAAACCGTCATGAACACTGAAGCTTTCTTT
.,TRBJ2-3,TRBV7-3,few,CASSLDYSDTQYF,TGTGCCAGCAGCCTGGACTACTCAGATACGCAGTATTTT
TRBD2,TRBJ2-7,TRBV3-1,.,CASSQPGLAFHEQYF,TGTGCCAGCAGCCAACCAGGACTAGCGTTCCACGAGCAGTACTTC
.,TRBJ2-1,TRBV6-2/TRBV6-3,.,CASRGGMRFHNEQFF,TGTGCCAGCAGGGGCGGGATGCGATTTCACAATGAGCAGTTCTTC
.,TRBJ1-4,TRBV5-5,.,CASSAGPAMSEKLFF,TGTGCCAGCAGCGCAGGACCCGCGATGAGTGAAAAACTGTTTTTT
TRBD1,TRBJ1-2,TRBV12-3/TRBV12-4,.,CASSLTHRGQGGYTF,TGTGCCAGCAGTCTGACCCACAGGGGGCAAGGTGGCTACACCTTC
.,TRBJ1-2,TRBV12-3/TRBV12-4,few,CASSKHDRPAGGYTF,TGTGCCAGCAGTAAGCACGACAGGCCGGCCGGTGGCTACACCTTC
.,TRBJ2-7,TRBV28,.,CASSVPPSSYEQYF,TGTGCCAGCAGTGTTCCTCCCTCCTCCTACGAGCAGTACTTC
TRBD2,TRBJ2-3,TRBV5-4,.,CASSLHGGRGADTQYF,TGTGCCAGCAGCTTGCATGGCGGGAGAGGAGCAGATACGCAGTATTTT
.,TRBJ1-6,TRBV4-3,few,CASSQINSPLHF,TGCGCCAGCAGCCAAATAAATTCACCCCTCCACTTT
TRBD2,TRBJ2-7,TRBV7-2,.,CASSLSRGGPYEQYF,TGTGCCAGCAGCTTAAGTCGGGGGGGGCCCTACGAGCAGTACTTC
TRBD1,TRBJ1-1,TRBV12-3/TRBV12-4,.,CASSGGTGDTEAFF,TGTGCCAGCAGTGGGGGGACAGGGGACACTGAAGCTTTCTTT
.,TRBJ1-5,TRBV19,.,CASKRGDTNQPQHF,TGTGCCAGTAAAAGGGGGGACACCAATCAGCCCCAGCATTTT
TRBD1,TRBJ1-1,TRBV5-1,.,CASSLQGEQGEAFF,TGCGCCAGCAGCTTACAGGGGGAACAAGGTGAAGCTTTCTTT
.,TRBJ2-3,TRBV20-1,.,CSARDQVDTQYF,TGCAGTGCTAGAGATCAGGTTGATACGCAGTATTTT
TRBD2,TRBJ2-1,TRBV20-1,.,CSAKKLAGGPYNEQFF,TGCAGTGCTAAAAAACTAGCGGGAGGCCCCTACAATGAGCAGTTCTTC
.,TRBJ2-3,TRBV29-1,.,CSATRPQPDTQYF,TGCAGCGCTACTAGACCCCAACCAGATACGCAGTATTTT
.,TRBJ2-3,TRBV29-1,few,CSVANWQADTQYF,TGCAGCGTCGCTAATTGGCAGGCAGATACGCAGTATTTT
TRBD1,TRBJ1-6,TRBV7-2,.,CASAIPGQGVNNSPLHF,TGTGCCAGCGCAATCCCTGGGCAGGGGGTAAATAATTCACCCCTCCACTTT
.,TRBJ2-1,TRBV28,.,CASSLKETQFF,TGTGCCAGCAGTTTGAAGGAGACCCAGTTCTTC
TRBD1,TRBJ1-3,TRBV5-1,.,CASSLAGTEPGNTIYF,TGCGCCAGCAGCTTGGCCGGGACAGAGCCTGGAAACACCATATATTTT